This T cell receptor beta chain was retrieved from a study of blood T cells in healthy people across ages. Study-wide points: Donor CMV infection status was unknown, possibly confounding age-related changes in expanded clonotypes. There were more naive CD4+ cells and higher diversity in long-lived donors than in aged donors.

Concerning this clonotype: Its specificity is not known.

J lost 4 bases, V lost 3 bases, and 22 bases had no gene match. Germline values: CDR1 KGHDR, CDR2 SFDVKD. The CDR3 contains 21 residues. PCR was performed a second time for roughly 7 to 11 cycles using a sample-barcoded 5' primer and a J-beta primer mix. From the 5' RACE reads, TCRdb called clonotypes with MiXCR, one entry per CDR3 protein. Among about 1,000,000 distinct CDR3 sequences listed, more than 35% were seen once. Every participating donor contributed approximately 9.5 milliliters of peripheral blood through a draw. This clonotype originated in a woman in her fifties or sixties in good health. The rearrangement links TRBV24-1 to TRBJ2-1; 8 nucleotides match TRBD2. Sequences were obtained from blood. The CDR3 DNA reads TGTGCCACCAGTGATGGGGGAGGCAGGGTTTTTACGGGAGGGAGGTACAATGAGCAGTTCTTC. It specifies CATSDGGGRVFTGGRYNEQFF.